This T cell receptor (beta chain) was observed in a study of T cell responses to AZD1222 COVID-19 vaccine. Germline V CDR1 and CDR2: MDHEN, SYDVKM. The V segment lost 5 bases and the J segment 4 bases; nucleotides outside the gene matches: 8. CDR3 length: 16 residues. A note on this clone: Its antigen is as yet unknown.

Repertoires were generated with immunoSEQ multiplex PCR, while TCRdb's copy carries only in-frame clones and drops some. The table records approximately 79,000 clones, just over 85% of them present only once. Notes on the study in general: No day 14 peak samples; only post-peak repertoires were characterized. Two AZD1222 administrations were followed by greater Spike-specific TCR breadth and depth.

The sample in question was peripheral blood, obtained on day 0 of AZD1222 vaccination. The chain links TRBV28 to TRBJ2-5; 12 bases are a match to TRBD2. This TCR derives from an adult in good health. The CDR3 loop is CASSALAGGPRETQYF. CDR3 DNA sequence: TGTGCCAGCAGTGCCCTAGCGGGAGGGCCGCGAGAGACCCAGTACTTC.